This T cell receptor (beta chain) was profiled in a study of blood T cell repertoires in COVID-19. Generated by immunoSEQ multiplex PCR, the TCRdb table keeps only in-frame clones and is missing some. The sample has 200,000 or so clones, approximately 85% seen once. Trimming at V came to 3 bases and at J to 3 bases, leaving 4 bases not matched to a gene. CDR1 is ENHRY, CDR2 SYGVKD, per germline. The length of the CDR3 is 15 residues. The sample taken for sequencing was peripheral blood. The rearrangement links TRBV10-3 to TRBJ1-4; the match to TRBD1 covers 7 bases. This TCR derives from a man in his sixties with acute or convalescent COVID-19. Here the CDR3 DNA reads TGTGCCATCAGTGATTCAGGGGGTTCTAATGAAAAACTGTTTTTT. Encoded protein: CAISDSGGSNEKLFF.